Shown below are 18 T cell receptor beta chains from a single sample sequenced in a study of T-cell reconstitution after alpha-beta-depleted transplantation in children (dated by TCRdb to 2015 to 2016). Library construction relied on PCR. Sequencing instrument: Illumina HiSeq 2500. To normalize quantification of the TCRbeta repertoire, the TCR libraries were built with molecular barcoding that relied on unique molecular identifiers. TCRdb reprocessing: public reads trimmed at Q25 with fastp, clones called with MiXCR, in-frame beta chains kept. Records with the same CDR3 protein are collapsed into one entry carrying the most frequent genes and DNA. Recorded for this sample are some 600,000 distinct CDR3 sequences; 16% of them occurred a single time. Of the sample, approximately 1% falls within the top ten clones. Sequenced here: PBMCs from the stem cell graft donor, sampled from the stem cell graft. These receptors were taken from a human donor who donated a stem cell graft to a child with acute myeloid leukemia.

This chain joins TRBV11-3 and TRBJ1-2, with D possibly TRBD1 on 6 matching bases. CDR1 and CDR2 from the germline V gene are SGHNT and YENEEA. The CDR3 loop spans 16 amino acids. V was clipped by 1 base and J by 8 bases, with 20 bases between them. The CDR3 sequence: CASSLGEGTRHWGYTF. DNA for the CDR3: TGTGCCAGCAGCTTAGGGGAGGGGACAAGACACTGGGGCTACACCTTC.

This clonotype was counted at least ten times. The chain joins TRBV20-1 to TRBJ2-5; D gene unclear. This CDR3 region has 12 residues. The germline CDR1 and CDR2 sequences are DFQATT and SNEGSKA (reference sequence). The V end lost 3 bases, the J end lost 2 bases, and 7 bases lay between the germline ends. CDR3 bases: TGCAGTGCTAGTTCGATGCAAGAGACCCAGTACTTC. As protein: CSASSMQETQYF.

The rearrangement uses TRBV7-8 and TRBJ1-1; no clear D gene. Germline-derived CDR1 and CDR2 are SGHVS and FQNEAQ. Trimming pared 2 bases from V and 5 bases from J, leaving 12 bases between. The CDR3 totals 14 residues. CDR3: CASSLIGPGTEAFF. The CDR3 nucleotides read TGTGCCAGCAGCTTAATCGGGCCGGGTACTGAAGCTTTCTTT.

This clonotype showed up just a few times. The V and J genes are TRBV18 and TRBJ1-1; D not resolved. V lost 1 base and J lost 3, with 9 bases in between. Germline V gene sequence: CDR1 KGHSH, CDR2 LQKENI. This CDR3 has 14 amino acids. The CDR3 DNA sequence: TGTGCCAGCTCACCACAGGATGGGCACACTGAAGCTTTCTTT. This gives the protein CASSPQDGHTEAFF. Drawing the rest from reference TRBV18 and TRBJ1-1, the complete variable domain is NAGVMQNPRHLVRRRGQEARLRCSPMKGHSHVYWYRQLPEEGLKFMVYLQKENIIDESGMPKERFSAEFPKEGPSILRIQQVVRGDSAAYFCASSPQDGHTEAFFGQGTRLTVV.

This clonotype was detected only a few times. V is TRBV20-1 and J is TRBJ1-1; D not certain. This CDR3 region has 11 residues. V was pared by 6 bases and J by 4 bases, with 9 bases between. In germline, CDR1 is DFQATT, CDR2 SNEGSKA (reference sequence). CDR3 in DNA: TGCAGTGCCACGGGGTCCACTGAAGCTTTCTTT. This sequence encodes CSATGSTEAFF.

V and J are TRBV7-2 and TRBJ1-2, with D possibly matching TRBD1 (5 bases). Germline CDR1 and CDR2: SGHTA and FQGNSA. V lost 5 bases, J lost 7 bases, and 17 bases lay in between. This CDR3 has 14 residues. CDR3 sequence (DNA): TGTGCCAGCAGCCCTTGGGGGGGGGAAGGTGGCTACACCTTC. Its protein product is CASSPWGGEGGYTF.

This clonotype has ten or more counts. The rearrangement links TRBV20-1 to TRBJ2-1; D is perhaps TRBD1 (5 bases). Germline assignment: CDR1 DFQATT and CDR2 SNEGSKA (reference sequence). Trimming took off 6 bases at V and 4 bases at J, with 13 bases between the two ends. The CDR3 is made up of 13 amino acids. CDR3 sequence (DNA): TGCAGTGCCACTGACGCAGGGTACAATGAGCAGTTCTTC. It is translated as CSATDAGYNEQFF.

This clonotype turned up a few times. The J gene is TRBJ2-2, the V gene TRBV29-1; possibly TRBD1 for D (6 bases). Germline V CDR1 and CDR2: SQVTM, ANQGSEA. Trimming took 5 bases from V and 4 from J, leaving 17 bases between them. The CDR3 length is 15 residues. The CDR3 loop reads CSVSRQGLGTGELFF. Written as DNA, the CDR3 is TGCAGCGTTTCGCGGCAGGGGTTGGGCACCGGGGAGCTGTTTTTT.

This clonotype was seen a few times. The chain is built from TRBV7-2 and TRBJ2-5, with TRBD1 as a possible D gene (6 bases). Germline CDR1 is SGHTA and CDR2 is FQGNSA. The CDR3 runs to 16 residues. V lost 5 bases and J 3 bases, leaving 19 bases between the germline ends. CDR3 loop: CASSRFQGQGKETQYF. CDR3 sequence (DNA): TGTGCCAGCAGCCGTTTTCAGGGGCAGGGTAAAGAGACCCAGTACTTC.

This chain joins TRBV10-1 and TRBJ2-7; 10 positions match TRBD1. CDR1 is WNHNN and CDR2 is SYGVQD in the germline V gene (reference sequence). This CDR3 is 13 amino acids long. With V trimmed by 8 bases and J by 2 bases, 3 bases remained unmatched. The CDR3 sequence is CASGTGEPYEQYV. The DNA for the CDR3 is TGCGCCAGCGGGACAGGGGAGCCCTACGAGCAGTACGTC.

This clonotype was detected a few times. The J gene is TRBJ1-1, the V gene TRBV14; TRBD1 aligns across 8 bases. The CDR3 sequence is 15 residues long. Germline loops: CDR1 SGHDN, CDR2 FVKESK. J lost 2 bases, V lost 0 bases, and 2 bases had no gene match. CDR3 in DNA: TGTGCCAGCAGCCAAGAACCAGGGGGCAACACTGAAGCTTTCTTT. It specifies CASSQEPGGNTEAFF.

In the case of this clonotype: The conserved final phenylalanine or tryptophan is absent from the CDR3, which likely points to a read error. The chain couples TRBV7-2 to TRBJ2-2; weak D call: TRBD1 (6 bases). The CDR3 is 14 amino acids. Germline V gene sequence: CDR1 SGHTA, CDR2 FQGNSA. V was shortened by 6 bases and J by 2 bases, with 10 bases between the two germline ends. The CDR3 DNA is TGTGCCAGCAGACGACAGGTTAACACCGGGGAGCTGTTTTCT. Protein sequence: CASRRQVNTGELFS.

There are many counts of this clonotype. This chain uses TRBV20-1 with TRBJ1-1; D unclear. This CDR3 has 13 residues. V was shortened by 6 bases and J by 0 bases, with 11 bases between the two germline ends. Germline-derived CDR1 and CDR2 are DFQATT and SNEGSKA (reference sequence). The CDR3 nucleotides read TGCAGTGCAAGCCGTTCCCTGAACACTGAAGCTTTCTTT. Its protein is CSASRSLNTEAFF.

This clonotype has more than one count but fewer than ten. The V and J genes are TRBV20-1 and TRBJ1-2; 8 positions match TRBD1. After removal of 2 bases from V and 4 bases from J, the junction contained 6 bases not matched to a gene. CDR1 and CDR2 (germline): DFQATT, SNEGSKA (reference sequence). The length of the CDR3 is 14 residues. In DNA, the CDR3 is TGCAGTGCTAGACGTCCAGGGGGCGGCTATGGCTACACCTTC. This encodes CSARRPGGGYGYTF.

This clonotype was counted many times. The V gene is TRBV25-1, the J gene TRBJ2-5; D possibly corresponds to TRBD1 (6 bases). Deletions cut 5 bases from V and 5 bases from J, with 15 bases between. The CDR3 loop spans 14 amino acids. Germline V gives CDR1 MGHDK, CDR2 SYGVNS. CDR3 in DNA: TGTGCCAGCAGTACCACACAGGGTCCGGAGACCCAGTACTTC. It is translated as CASSTTQGPETQYF.

Only one count was recorded for this clonotype. J is TRBJ1-1 and V is TRBV6-4, with D unclear. The CDR3 is 14 amino acids. Trimming took 2 bases from V and 4 from J, leaving 11 bases between them. Germline V gene sequence: CDR1 MRHNA, CDR2 SNTAGT. The CDR3 DNA reads TGTGCCAGCAGTGACACGAACAGACCCACTGAAGCTTTCTTT. Residues: CASSDTNRPTEAFF.

This clonotype was recorded many times. The chain employs TRBV5-1 and TRBJ2-1, with D maybe TRBD1 (5 bases). Trimming removed 4 bases from V and 5 bases from J, with 13 bases in between. Germline CDR1 and CDR2: SGHRS and YFSETQ. This CDR3 has 14 amino acids. The CDR3 nucleotides read TGCGCCAGCAGCAATCAACTCAGGGACAATGAGCAGTTCTTC. Translating gives CASSNQLRDNEQFF.

In regard to this clonotype: A single base separates this from a much larger clone, so it may be a read error. The chain has TRBV9 and TRBJ1-3; no firm D call. The CDR3 runs to 14 residues. Per germline, CDR1 SGDLS and CDR2 YYNGEE. The CDR3 DNA reads TGTGCCAGCAGCGTAGGGAGCTCTGAAAACACCATATATTTT. This translates into CASSVGSSENTIYF.